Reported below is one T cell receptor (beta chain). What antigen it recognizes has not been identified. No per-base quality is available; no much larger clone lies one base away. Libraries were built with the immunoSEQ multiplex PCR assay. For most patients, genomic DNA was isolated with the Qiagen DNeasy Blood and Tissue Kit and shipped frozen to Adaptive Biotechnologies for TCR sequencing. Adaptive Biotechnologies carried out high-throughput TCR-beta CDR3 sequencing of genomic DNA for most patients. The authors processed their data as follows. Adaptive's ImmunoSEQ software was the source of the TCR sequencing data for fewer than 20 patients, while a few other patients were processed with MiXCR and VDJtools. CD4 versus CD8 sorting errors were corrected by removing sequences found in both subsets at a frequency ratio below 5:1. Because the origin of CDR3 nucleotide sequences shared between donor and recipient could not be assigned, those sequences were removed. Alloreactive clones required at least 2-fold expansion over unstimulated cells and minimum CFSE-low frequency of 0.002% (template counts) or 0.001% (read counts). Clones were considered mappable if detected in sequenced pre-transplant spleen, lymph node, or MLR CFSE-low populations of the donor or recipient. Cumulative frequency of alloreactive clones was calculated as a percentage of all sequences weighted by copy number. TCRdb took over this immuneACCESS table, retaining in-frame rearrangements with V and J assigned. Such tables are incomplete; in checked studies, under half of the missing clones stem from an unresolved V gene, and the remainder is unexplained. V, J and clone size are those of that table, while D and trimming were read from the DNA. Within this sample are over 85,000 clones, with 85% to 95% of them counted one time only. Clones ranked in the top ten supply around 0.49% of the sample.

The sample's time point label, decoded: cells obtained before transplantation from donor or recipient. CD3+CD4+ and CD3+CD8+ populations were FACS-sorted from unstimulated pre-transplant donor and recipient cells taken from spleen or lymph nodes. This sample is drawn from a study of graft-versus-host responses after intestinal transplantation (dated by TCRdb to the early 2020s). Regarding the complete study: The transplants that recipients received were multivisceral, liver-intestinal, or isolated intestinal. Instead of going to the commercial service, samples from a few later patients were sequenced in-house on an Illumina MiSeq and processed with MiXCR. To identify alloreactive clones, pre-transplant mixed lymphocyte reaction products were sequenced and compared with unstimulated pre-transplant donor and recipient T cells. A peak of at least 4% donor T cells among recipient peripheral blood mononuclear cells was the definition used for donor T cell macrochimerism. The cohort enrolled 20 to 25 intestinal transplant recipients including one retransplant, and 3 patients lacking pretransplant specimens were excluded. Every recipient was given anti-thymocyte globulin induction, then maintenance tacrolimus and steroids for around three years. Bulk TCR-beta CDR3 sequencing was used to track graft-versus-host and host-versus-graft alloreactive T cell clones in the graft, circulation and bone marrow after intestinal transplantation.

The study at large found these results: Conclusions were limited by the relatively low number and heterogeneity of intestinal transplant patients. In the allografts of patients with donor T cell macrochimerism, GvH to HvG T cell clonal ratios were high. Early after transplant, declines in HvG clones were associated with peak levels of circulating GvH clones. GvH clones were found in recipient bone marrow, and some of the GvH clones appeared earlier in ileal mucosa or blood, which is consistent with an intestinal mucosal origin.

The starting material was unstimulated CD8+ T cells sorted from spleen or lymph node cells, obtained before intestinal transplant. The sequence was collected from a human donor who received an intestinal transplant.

The bases read TGTGCCAGCAGCTTACGGGTCTCCTACGAGCAGTACTTC. Its protein reads: CASSLRVSYEQYF. The V gene is TRBV7-2 and the J gene is TRBJ2-7, with no reliable assignment of the D segment. From a lookup of the germline V gene, CDR1 and CDR2 are SGHTA and FQGNSA. The cysteine opens and the phenylalanine closes a CDR3 of 13 amino acids. CDR3 DNA only is kept here, 39 bases in frame from base 1. V and J are truncated by 2 bases and 0 bases respectively, leaving an intervening sequence of 5 bases.